This entry describes one T cell receptor beta chain. Its target is not known. CDR3 length: 15 amino acids. V was trimmed by 1 base and J by 2 bases, leaving 9 bases between them. Germline V gene data show CDR1 as SGHRS and CDR2 as YFSETQ. This sample stems from a study of T cells in tumors after PD-1 blockade. Study-wide context: During anti-PD-1 treatment, some patients continued daily vismodegib 150 mg.

General observations from the study: Two pre-treatment samples showed no clonal replacement between them.

Sequencing used immunoSEQ multiplex PCR; TCRdb keeps in-frame clones, though not all of them. Here the sample spans thousands of clones, about two thirds being singletons. The clonotype comes from a human donor with basal cell carcinoma. The chain is built from TRBV5-1 and TRBJ2-2, with D unclear. The specimen comprised tumor tissue, sampled before anti-PD-1 treatment. The CDR3 region has the DNA TGCGCCAGCAGCTTGACCGCTCTAAACACCGGGGAGCTGTTTTTT. This translates into CASSLTALNTGELFF.